The 21 T cell receptor beta chains in this list originate from one sample, sequenced in a study of T cell changes during pregnancy in multiple sclerosis. Sequencing was performed with immunoSEQ multiplex PCR; in TCRdb, only in-frame clones are kept and a portion is missing. Among about 93,000 clones listed, about nine tenths were seen once. Sequencing was performed on peripheral blood, taken after pregnancy. These receptors all stem from a female donor in good health, enrolled as a control in a pregnancy study.

The chain employs TRBV18 and TRBJ1-2; no definite D call. In germline, CDR1 is KGHSH, CDR2 LQKENI. V was clipped by 2 bases and J by 4 bases, with 14 bases between them. The CDR3 has 15 amino acids. The CDR3 region is CASSPREEVGYGYTF. The CDR3 DNA reads TGTGCCAGCTCACCAAGGGAGGAGGTGGGCTATGGCTACACCTTC. Drawing the rest from reference TRBV18 and TRBJ1-2, the complete variable domain is NAGVMQNPRHLVRRRGQEARLRCSPMKGHSHVYWYRQLPEEGLKFMVYLQKENIIDESGMPKERFSAEFPKEGPSILRIQQVVRGDSAAYFCASSPREEVGYGYTFGSGTRLTVV.

V usage is TRBV19 and J usage is TRBJ1-2; tentatively, D is TRBD1 (5 bases). Germline V gene sequence: CDR1 LNHDA, CDR2 SQIVND (reference sequence). Trimming took 8 bases from V and 3 from J, leaving 16 bases between them. This CDR3 region has 14 residues. CDR3 sequence: CASGERGRDYGYTF. In DNA, the CDR3 is TGTGCCAGTGGCGAGCGGGGCAGGGACTATGGCTACACCTTC.

The chain couples TRBV13 to TRBJ1-2; D remains ambiguous. CDR1 is PRHDT and CDR2 is FYEKMQ in the germline V gene (reference sequence). The CDR3 covers 11 residues. Trimming left V 5 bases short and J 8 bases short, with 9 bases between. CDR3 region: CASSRREGYTF. The CDR3 coding sequence is TGTGCCAGCAGCCGGAGGGAGGGCTACACCTTC. Using reference TRBV13 and TRBJ1-2 for the parts outside the CDR3, the full variable domain is AAGVIQSPRHLIKEKRETATLKCYPIPRHDTVYWYQQGPGQDPQFLISFYEKMQSDKGSIPDRFSAQQFSDYHSELNMSSLELGDSALYFCASSRREGYTFGSGTRLTVV.

The chain has TRBV5-6 and TRBJ1-2, with D maybe TRBD1 (6 bases). The CDR3 is 14 residues long. Germline CDR1 reads SGHDT; CDR2 reads YYEEEE. Trimming removed 4 bases at V and 3 bases at J, with 13 bases between. The DNA for the CDR3 is TGTGCCAGCAGCGGAAGGACAGTTCACTATGGCTACACCTTC. Its protein is CASSGRTVHYGYTF.

Only one count was recorded for this clone. V and J are TRBV28 and TRBJ2-3; 9 positions agree with TRBD2. In germline, CDR1 is MDHEN, CDR2 SYDVKM. CDR3 length equals 17 residues. V trimming: 1 base; J trimming: 8 bases; junction bases outside the gene matches: 13. The DNA of the CDR3 is TGTGCCAGCAGTTTATATAGCGGGGGAGCCCATAGGATTACGCAGTATTTT. The encoded protein is CASSLYSGGAHRITQYF.

This clone was observed once. The chain uses TRBV18 and TRBJ1-5; tentatively, D is TRBD1 (5 bases). V gave up 2 bases and J gave up 0 bases, with 8 bases separating them. This CDR3 comprises 15 residues. Germline-derived CDR1 and CDR2 are KGHSH and LQKENI. In nucleotides, the CDR3 is TGTGCCAGCTCACCAAGCGGGGGTAGCAATCAGCCCCAGCATTTT. The encoded protein is CASSPSGGSNQPQHF.

This rearrangement joins TRBV9 to TRBJ1-1, with D perhaps TRBD1 (5 bases). Trimming left V 3 bases short and J 5 bases short, with 17 bases between. CDR1 SGDLS and CDR2 YYNGEE come from the germline V gene. CDR3 length: 15 residues. The CDR3 coding sequence is TGTGCCAGCAGCGCCTTTCAGGGAGGAAGGACTGAAGCTTTCTTT. Its translation is CASSAFQGGRTEAFF. The whole variable domain, filled in from reference TRBV9 and TRBJ1-1, reads DSGVTQTPKHLITATGQRVTLRCSPRSGDLSVYWYQQSLDQGLQFLIQYYNGEERAKGNILERFSAQQFPDLHSELNLSSLELGDSALYFCASSAFQGGRTEAFFGQGTRLTVV.

For this clone: Other nucleotide sequences from this sample produce the same CDR3. The rearrangement links TRBV14 to TRBJ1-6, with D unresolved. The CDR3 is 13 amino acids. CDR1 and CDR2 (germline): SGHDN, FVKESK. V was trimmed by 4 bases and J by 7 bases, leaving 8 bases between them. The CDR3 sequence: CASSPSPNSPLHF. For the CDR3, the DNA is TGTGCCAGCAGCCCTAGTCCGAATTCACCCCTCCACTTT.

This chain joins TRBV11-2 and TRBJ2-5, with a possible D match to TRBD2 (5 bases). CDR1 is SGHAT and CDR2 is FQNNGV in the germline V gene. V dropped 1 base and J dropped 4 bases, with 10 bases sitting between them. The CDR3 consists of 14 residues. The CDR3 is CASSLVSGRETQYF. CDR3 sequence (DNA): TGTGCCAGCAGCTTAGTCTCTGGGAGAGAGACCCAGTACTTC.

This sequence joins TRBV19 and TRBJ1-5; D not resolved. This CDR3 contains 15 residues. Looked up from germline, CDR1 is LNHDA and CDR2 is SQIVND (reference sequence). V lost 7 bases and J 0 bases, leaving 13 bases between the germline ends. The CDR3 sequence is CASTLTTSSNQPQHF. The CDR3 nucleotides are TGTGCCAGTACCCTAACTACGAGTAGCAATCAGCCCCAGCATTTT. Full variable domain (rest looked up from reference TRBV19 and TRBJ1-5): DGGITQSPKYLFRKEGQNVTLSCEQNLNHDAMYWYRQDPGQGLRLIYYSQIVNDFQKGDIAEGYSVSREKKESFPLTVTSAQKNPTAFYLCASTLTTSSNQPQHFGDGTRLSIL.

The rearrangement links TRBV16 to TRBJ1-1; TRBD1 aligns across 7 bases. Germline V CDR1 and CDR2: KGHSY, FQNENV. The J segment lost 1 base and the V segment lost 10 bases, leaving 15 bases of the junction unmatched. The CDR3 totals 16 residues. CDR3 region: CATSPGTDPTNTEAFF. In DNA form, the CDR3 reads TGTGCCACCTCACCCGGGACAGATCCGACGAACACTGAAGCTTTCTTT. The full variable domain, with the rest looked up from reference TRBV16 and TRBJ1-1, is GEEVAQTPKHLVRGEGQKAKLYCAPIKGHSYVFWYQQVLKNEFKFLISFQNENVFDETGMPKERFSAKCLPNSPCSLEIQATKLEDSAVYFCATSPGTDPTNTEAFFGQGTRLTVV.

CDR3: CASSDRAGGVDEQFF. CDR3 DNA: TGTGCCAGCAGTGATCGAGCAGGGGGCGTAGATGAGCAGTTCTTC. The chain couples TRBV2 to TRBJ2-1, with 8 nucleotides matching TRBD1. The CDR3 is 15 amino acids. J gave up 8 bases and V 3 bases, and 9 bases lay outside the gene matches. Germline lookup yields CDR1 SNHLY and CDR2 FYNNEI.

V usage is TRBV4-2 and J usage is TRBJ1-3, with 7 bases lining up with TRBD1. The CDR3 has 17 amino acids. V was clipped by 1 base and J by 1 base; unmatched bases: 7. CDR1 is LGHNA and CDR2 is YNFKEQ in the germline V gene. The CDR3 loop reads CASSQAVQGYSGNTIYF. Here the CDR3 DNA reads TGTGCCAGCAGCCAAGCGGTACAGGGGTATTCTGGAAACACCATATATTTT.

V usage is TRBV28 and J usage is TRBJ2-2, with D tentatively TRBD2 (6 bases). The germline V gene has CDR1 MDHEN and CDR2 SYDVKM. The CDR3 is 12 amino acids. Trimming removed 5 bases at V and 5 bases at J, with 6 bases between. CDR3 nucleotide sequence: TGTGCCAGCAGTCGGGGGACCGGGGAGCTGTTTTTT. It is translated as CASSRGTGELFF.

The J gene is TRBJ2-5, the V gene TRBV7-9; 12 positions match TRBD2. Trimming removed 1 base from V and 1 base from J; junction bases left unmatched: 1. CDR3 size: 16 residues. Germline CDR1 SEHNR, CDR2 FQNEAQ (reference sequence). The CDR3 DNA reads TGTGCCAGCAGCTTAGGGACTAGCGGGGCCCAAGAGACCCAGTACTTC. This translates into CASSLGTSGAQETQYF.

The chain has TRBV21-1 and TRBJ2-1; TRBD2, the table's D call, lacks a check against the DNA. TRBV21-1 is reported as a pseudogene. The CDR3 extends over 15 amino acids. CDR3 protein: CASSNRLHSYNEQFF. DNA for the CDR3: TGTGCCAGCAGCAACCGACTCCACTCCTACAATGAGCAGTTCTTC.

The chain combines TRBV27 with TRBJ2-1; no firm D call. This CDR3 has 13 amino acids. V shed 2 bases and J shed 3 bases, with 5 bases lying between them. The V gene's germline CDR1 is MNHEY and CDR2 SMNVEV (reference sequence). CDR3 sequence: CASSLASYNEQFF. The CDR3 bases are TGTGCCAGCAGTTTAGCCAGCTACAATGAGCAGTTCTTC.

This clone has a single count. The chain carries TRBV14 and TRBJ1-2; D is undetermined. This CDR3 is built from 14 residues. Germline V gene lookup returns CDR1 SGHDN and CDR2 FVKESK. Trimming shortened V by 1 base and J by 4 bases, and 10 bases separated the two germline ends. In DNA, the CDR3 is TGTGCCAGCAGCCAAGCGGGATCTTCCTATGGCTACACCTTC. Translated, it gives CASSQAGSSYGYTF.

The chain recombines TRBV9 with TRBJ2-5; 11 bases are a match to TRBD2. CDR1 and CDR2 (germline): SGDLS, YYNGEE. V lost 0 bases, J lost 4 bases, and 5 bases stayed unmatched. This CDR3 region has 16 residues. The CDR3 nucleotides read TGTGCCAGCAGCGTAGGTAGCGGGGGGGCCCCAGAGACCCAGTACTTC. It translates to CASSVGSGGAPETQYF. The whole variable domain, remainder taken from reference TRBV9 and TRBJ2-5, is DSGVTQTPKHLITATGQRVTLRCSPRSGDLSVYWYQQSLDQGLQFLIQYYNGEERAKGNILERFSAQQFPDLHSELNLSSLELGDSALYFCASSVGSGGAPETQYFGPGTRLLVL.

In this sample, this clone turned up a few times. The chain joins TRBV5-5 to TRBJ1-2, with D possibly being TRBD1 (5 bases). V dropped 2 bases and J dropped 4 bases, with 9 bases sitting between them. In germline, CDR1 is SGHKS, CDR2 YYEKEE (reference sequence). CDR3 size: 13 residues. CDR3 nucleotide sequence: TGTGCCAGCAGCTTCCCTGACAGCTATGGCTACACCTTC. This codes for CASSFPDSYGYTF.

The CDR3 region is CASSLTFRDREYEQYF. In DNA, the CDR3 is TGCGCCAGCAGCCTGACTTTCCGGGACAGGGAGTACGAGCAGTACTTC. The rearrangement links TRBV4-1 to TRBJ2-7; 9 bases align to TRBD1. The CDR3 sequence is 16 residues long. Germline CDR1 is MGHRA and CDR2 is YSYEKL. The V and J ends lost 4 bases and 4 bases, in that order; junction bases with no gene match: 11.